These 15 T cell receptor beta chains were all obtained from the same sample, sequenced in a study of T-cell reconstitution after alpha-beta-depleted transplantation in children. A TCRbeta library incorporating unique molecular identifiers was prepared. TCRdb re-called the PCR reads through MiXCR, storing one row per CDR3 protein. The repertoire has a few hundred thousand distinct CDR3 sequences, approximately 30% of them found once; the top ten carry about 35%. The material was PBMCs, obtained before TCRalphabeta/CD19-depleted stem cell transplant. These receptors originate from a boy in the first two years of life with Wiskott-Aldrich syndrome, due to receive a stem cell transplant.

DNA of the CDR3: TGTGCCAGCAGCCAGAAACCCCGGCAGGGGAACGAGCAGTACTTC. The encoded protein is CASSQKPRQGNEQYF. The chain has TRBV16 and TRBJ2-7; weak D call: TRBD1 (6 bases). This CDR3 comprises 15 residues. The V and J ends lost 3 bases and 5 bases respectively, with 17 bases between them. CDR1 and CDR2 (germline): KGHSY, FQNENV.

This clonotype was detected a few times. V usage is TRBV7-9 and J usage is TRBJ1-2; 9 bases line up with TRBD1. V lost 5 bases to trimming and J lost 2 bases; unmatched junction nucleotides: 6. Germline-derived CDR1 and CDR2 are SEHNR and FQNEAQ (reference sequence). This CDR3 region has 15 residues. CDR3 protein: CASSATTGGNYGYTF. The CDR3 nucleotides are TGTGCCAGCAGCGCAACGACAGGGGGAAACTATGGCTACACCTTC. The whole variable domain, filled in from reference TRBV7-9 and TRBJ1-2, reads DTGVSQNPRHKITKRGQNVTFRCDPISEHNRLYWYRQTLGQGPEFLTYFQNEAQLEKSRLLSDRFSAERPKGSFSTLEIQRTEQGDSAMYLCASSATTGGNYGYTFGSGTRLTVV.

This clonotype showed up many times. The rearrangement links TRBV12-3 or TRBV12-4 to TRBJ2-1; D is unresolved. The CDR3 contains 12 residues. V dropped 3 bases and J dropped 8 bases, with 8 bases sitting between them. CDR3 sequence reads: CASSFQNYEQFF. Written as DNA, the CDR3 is TGTGCCAGCAGTTTTCAGAATTATGAGCAGTTCTTC.

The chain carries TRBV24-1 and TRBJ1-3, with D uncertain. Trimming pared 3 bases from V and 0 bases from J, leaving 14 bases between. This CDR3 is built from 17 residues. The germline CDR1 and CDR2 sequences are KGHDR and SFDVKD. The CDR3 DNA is TGTGCCACCAGTGATCCCCTTGACCGATTCTCTGGAAACACCATATATTTT. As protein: CATSDPLDRFSGNTIYF.

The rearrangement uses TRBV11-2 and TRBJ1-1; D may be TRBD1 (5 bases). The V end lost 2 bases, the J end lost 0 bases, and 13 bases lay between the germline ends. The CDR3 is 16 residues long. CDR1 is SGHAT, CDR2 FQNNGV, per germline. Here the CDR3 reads CASSLQGLALNTEAFF. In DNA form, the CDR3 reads TGTGCCAGCAGCTTACAGGGTCTGGCTCTGAACACTGAAGCTTTCTTT.

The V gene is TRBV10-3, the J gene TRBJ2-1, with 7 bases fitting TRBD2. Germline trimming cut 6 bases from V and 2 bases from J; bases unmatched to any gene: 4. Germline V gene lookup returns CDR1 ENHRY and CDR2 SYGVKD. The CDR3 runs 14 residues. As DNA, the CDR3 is TGTGCCATCAGGGGACTAACCCCCTACAATGAGCAGTTCTTC. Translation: CAIRGLTPYNEQFF.

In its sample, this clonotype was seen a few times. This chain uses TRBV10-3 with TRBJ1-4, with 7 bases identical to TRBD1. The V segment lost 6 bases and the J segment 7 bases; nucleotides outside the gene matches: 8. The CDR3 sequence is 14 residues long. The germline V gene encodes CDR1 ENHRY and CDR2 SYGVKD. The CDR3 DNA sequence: TGTGCCATCAGCGCAACAGGGGCGGGTGAAAAACTGTTTTTT. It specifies CAISATGAGEKLFF.

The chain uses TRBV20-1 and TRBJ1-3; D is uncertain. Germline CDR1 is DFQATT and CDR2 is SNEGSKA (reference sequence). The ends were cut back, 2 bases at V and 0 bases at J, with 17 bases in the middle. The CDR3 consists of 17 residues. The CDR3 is CSARSSRSFDSGNTIYF. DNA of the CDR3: TGCAGTGCTAGAAGTTCTCGGAGCTTTGACTCTGGAAACACCATATATTTT.

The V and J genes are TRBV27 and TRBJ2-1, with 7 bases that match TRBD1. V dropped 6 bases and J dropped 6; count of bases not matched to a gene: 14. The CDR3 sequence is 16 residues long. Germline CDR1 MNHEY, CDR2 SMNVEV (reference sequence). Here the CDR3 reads CASSLNRQGIGNEQFF. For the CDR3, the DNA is TGTGCCAGCAGCCTGAACCGACAGGGTATAGGCAATGAGCAGTTCTTC.

The DNA of the CDR3 is TGCGCCAGCAGCTTGGCGGCTCTAGTCAGCACAGATACGCAGTATTTT. This translates into CASSLAALVSTDTQYF. The chain joins TRBV5-1 to TRBJ2-3; no reliable D call. Trimming took 0 bases from V and 0 from J, leaving 11 bases between them. Germline loops: CDR1 SGHRS, CDR2 YFSETQ. The CDR3 spans 16 residues.

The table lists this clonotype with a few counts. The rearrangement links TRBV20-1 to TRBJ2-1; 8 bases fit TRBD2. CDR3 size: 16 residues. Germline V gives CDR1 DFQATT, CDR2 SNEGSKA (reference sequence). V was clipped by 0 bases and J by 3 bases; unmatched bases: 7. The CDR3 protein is CSARDLPGGNYNEQFF. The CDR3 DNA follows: TGCAGTGCTAGAGATCTCCCGGGAGGGAACTACAATGAGCAGTTCTTC.

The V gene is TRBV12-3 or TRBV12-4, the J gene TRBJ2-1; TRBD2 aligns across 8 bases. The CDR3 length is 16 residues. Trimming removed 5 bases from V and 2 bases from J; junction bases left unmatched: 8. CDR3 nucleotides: TGTGCCAGCAGTCTTTGGCGGGGGGACACCTACAATGAGCAGTTCTTC. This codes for CASSLWRGDTYNEQFF.

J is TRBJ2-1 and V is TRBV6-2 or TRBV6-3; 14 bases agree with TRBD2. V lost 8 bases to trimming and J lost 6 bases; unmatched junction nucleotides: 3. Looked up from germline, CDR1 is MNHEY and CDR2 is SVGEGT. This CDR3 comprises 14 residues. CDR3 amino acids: CASFGLAGGNEQFF. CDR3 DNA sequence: TGTGCCAGCTTCGGACTAGCGGGAGGCAATGAGCAGTTCTTC.

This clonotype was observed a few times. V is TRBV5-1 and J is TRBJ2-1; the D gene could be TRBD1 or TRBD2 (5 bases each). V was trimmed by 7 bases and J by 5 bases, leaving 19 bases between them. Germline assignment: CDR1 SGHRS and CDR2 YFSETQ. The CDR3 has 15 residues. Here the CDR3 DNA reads TGCGCCAGCGGCCCGGGACCCCTGACCCACAATGAGCAGTTCTTC. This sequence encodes CASGPGPLTHNEQFF. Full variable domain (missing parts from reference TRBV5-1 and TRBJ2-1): KAGVTQTPRYLIKTRGQQVTLSCSPISGHRSVSWYQQTPGQGLQFLFEYFSETQRNKGNFPGRFSGRQFSNSRSEMNVSTLELGDSALYLCASGPGPLTHNEQFFGPGTRLTVL.

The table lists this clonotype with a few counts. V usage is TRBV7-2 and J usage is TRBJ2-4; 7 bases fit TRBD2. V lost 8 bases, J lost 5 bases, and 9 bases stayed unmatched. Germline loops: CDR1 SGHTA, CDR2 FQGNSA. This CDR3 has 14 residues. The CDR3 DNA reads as TGTGCCAGCCGGAGCGGGACTGGGGAAAACATTCAGTACTTC. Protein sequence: CASRSGTGENIQYF.